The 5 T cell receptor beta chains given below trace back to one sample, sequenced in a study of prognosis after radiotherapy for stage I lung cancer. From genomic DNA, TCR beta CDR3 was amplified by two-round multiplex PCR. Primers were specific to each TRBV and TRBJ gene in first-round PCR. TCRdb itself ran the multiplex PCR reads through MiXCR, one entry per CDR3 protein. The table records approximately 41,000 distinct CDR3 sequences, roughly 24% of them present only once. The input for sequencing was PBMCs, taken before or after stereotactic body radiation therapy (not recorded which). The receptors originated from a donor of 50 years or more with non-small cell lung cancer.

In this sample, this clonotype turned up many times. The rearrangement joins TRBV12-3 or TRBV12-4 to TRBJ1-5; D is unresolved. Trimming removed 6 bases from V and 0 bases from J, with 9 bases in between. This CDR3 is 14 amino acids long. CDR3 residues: CASRLKISNQPQHF. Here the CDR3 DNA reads TGTGCCAGCAGGCTTAAGATTAGCAATCAGCCCCAGCATTTT.

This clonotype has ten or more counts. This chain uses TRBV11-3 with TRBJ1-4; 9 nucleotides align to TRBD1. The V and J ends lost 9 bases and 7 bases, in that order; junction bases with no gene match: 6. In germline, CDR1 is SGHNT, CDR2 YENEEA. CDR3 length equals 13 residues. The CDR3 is CASYRGQSEKLFF. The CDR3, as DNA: TGTGCCAGTTACAGGGGGCAAAGTGAAAAACTGTTTTTT.

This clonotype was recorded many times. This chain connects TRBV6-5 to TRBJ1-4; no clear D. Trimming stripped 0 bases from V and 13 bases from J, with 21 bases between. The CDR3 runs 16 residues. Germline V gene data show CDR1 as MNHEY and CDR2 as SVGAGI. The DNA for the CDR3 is TGTGCCAGCAGTTACTCGAGTCAGGTCTCCACCCGGGGACTGTTTTTT. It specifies CASSYSSQVSTRGLFF.

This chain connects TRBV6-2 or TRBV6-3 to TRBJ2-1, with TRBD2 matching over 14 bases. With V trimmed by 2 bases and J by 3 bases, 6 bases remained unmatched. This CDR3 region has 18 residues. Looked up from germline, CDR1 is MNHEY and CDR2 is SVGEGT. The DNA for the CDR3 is TGTGCCAGCAGTTACATGGGACTAGCGGGAGCTTTCTACAATGAGCAGTTCTTC. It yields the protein CASSYMGLAGAFYNEQFF.

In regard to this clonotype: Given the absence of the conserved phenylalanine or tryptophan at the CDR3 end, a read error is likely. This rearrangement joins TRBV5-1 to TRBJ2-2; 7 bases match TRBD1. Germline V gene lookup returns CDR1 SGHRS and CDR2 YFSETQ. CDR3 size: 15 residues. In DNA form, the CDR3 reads TGCGCCAGCAGTTCGGAGACAGGGAACAACGGGGAGCTGTTTTTA. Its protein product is CASSSETGNNGELFL.